Sequencing of this T cell receptor beta chain was carried out in a study of T-cell reconstitution after alpha-beta-depleted transplantation in children (dated by TCRdb to the mid-2010s). Study-level background: Using TCR repertoire profiling, the study quantitatively followed how T-cell immune reconstitution unfolded in children after TCRalphabeta/CD19-depleted allogeneic hematopoietic cell transplantation. Results the study describes overall, beyond this receptor: In some patients, the high TCRbeta diversity seen at day 60 was put down to recipient T cells and intrathymic progenitors that had survived conditioning. The apparently early alphabetaT-cell count recovery about two months after transplant was reportedly dependent on only several hundred rapidly expanded clones derived from non-depleted graft cells. Over subsequent months, a decline in hyperexpanded clone frequencies was noted, and after one year, T-cell counts and TCRbeta diversity were mostly ascribed to newly produced T cells.

The treatment or condition label corresponds to: allogeneic hematopoietic cell transplantation with graft depleted of TCRalphabeta T cells and CD19 B cells. TCRalphabeta/CD19-depleted allogeneic hematopoietic cell grafts were given to the transplant recipients, all of whom were children. Library preparation was by PCR. The reads were generated on an Illumina HiSeq 2500. TCR library preparation used molecular barcoding, with unique molecular identifiers applied to normalize quantification of the TCRbeta repertoire. The public reads were reprocessed in TCRdb via fastp at Q25 and MiXCR, keeping in-frame beta chains. Every distinct CDR3 protein forms one entry, paired with its most common genes and DNA. For this sample there are roughly 300,000 distinct CDR3 sequences; approximately 10% appear just once. The ten top clones hold roughly a quarter of the sample. For this clonotype: Its recognized antigen is unknown. Base qualities are not recorded, but no much larger clone differs from it by a single base.

The germline V gene (reference sequence) specifies GTSNPN as CDR1 and SVGIG as CDR2. The CDR3 has 15 amino acids, counting the end cysteine and phenylalanine. Solely the CDR3 DNA is kept, with 45 bases framed from the first base. Trimming leaves V shorter by 0 bases and J shorter by 2 bases, with the junction holding 6 bases beyond the gene matches. The TCR was taken from a male patient aged 2-10 years who had a stem cell transplant for chronic granulomatous disease, so the T cells may come from the graft donor. This specimen was peripheral blood, taken 180 days after TCRalphabeta/CD19-depleted stem cell transplant. The chain employs TRBV30 and TRBJ1-2; the junction holds 7 bases that match TRBD1. The nucleotide sequence reads TGTGCCTGGAGTGTAGGCAGGGGGGCAAACTATGGCTACACCTTC. Translated, this gives CAWSVGRGANYGYTF.